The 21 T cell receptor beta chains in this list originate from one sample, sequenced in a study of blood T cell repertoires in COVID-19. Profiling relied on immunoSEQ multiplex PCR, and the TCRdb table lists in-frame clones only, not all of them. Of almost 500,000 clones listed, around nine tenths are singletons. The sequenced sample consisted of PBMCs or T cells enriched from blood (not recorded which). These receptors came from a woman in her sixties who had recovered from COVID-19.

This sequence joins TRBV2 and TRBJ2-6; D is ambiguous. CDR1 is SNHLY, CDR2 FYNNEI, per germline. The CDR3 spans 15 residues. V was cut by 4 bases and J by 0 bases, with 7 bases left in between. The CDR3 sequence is CASSVRSSGANVLTF. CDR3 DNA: TGTGCCAGCAGTGTACGGAGCTCTGGGGCCAACGTCCTGACTTTC.

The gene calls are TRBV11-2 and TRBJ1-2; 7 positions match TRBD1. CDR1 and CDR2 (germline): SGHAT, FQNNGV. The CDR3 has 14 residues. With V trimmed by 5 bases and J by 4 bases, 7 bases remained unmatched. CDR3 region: CASSHPQGGYGYTF. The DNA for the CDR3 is TGTGCCAGCAGCCACCCCCAGGGGGGCTATGGCTACACCTTC.

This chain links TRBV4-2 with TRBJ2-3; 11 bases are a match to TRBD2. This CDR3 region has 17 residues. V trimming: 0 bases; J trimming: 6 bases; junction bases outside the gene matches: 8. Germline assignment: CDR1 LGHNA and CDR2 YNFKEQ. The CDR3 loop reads CASSQDPGSGGADTQYF. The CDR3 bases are TGTGCCAGCAGCCAAGATCCGGGTAGCGGGGGGGCTGATACGCAGTATTTT.

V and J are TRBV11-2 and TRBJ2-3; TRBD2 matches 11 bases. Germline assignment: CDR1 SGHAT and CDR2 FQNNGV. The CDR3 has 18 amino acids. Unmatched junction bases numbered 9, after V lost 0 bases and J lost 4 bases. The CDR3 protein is CASSLDSGTSGRSDTQYF. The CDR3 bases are TGTGCCAGCAGCTTAGATAGTGGGACTAGCGGACGGTCAGATACGCAGTATTTT. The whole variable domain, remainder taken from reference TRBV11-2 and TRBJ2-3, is EAGVAQSPRYKIIEKRQSVAFWCNPISGHATLYWYQQILGQGPKLLIQFQNNGVVDDSQLPKDRFSAERLKGVDSTLKIQPAKLEDSAVYLCASSLDSGTSGRSDTQYFGPGTRLTVL.

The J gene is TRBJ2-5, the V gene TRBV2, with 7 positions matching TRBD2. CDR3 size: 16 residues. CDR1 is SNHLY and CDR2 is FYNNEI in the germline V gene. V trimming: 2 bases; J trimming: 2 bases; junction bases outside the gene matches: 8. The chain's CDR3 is CASSERGGRGQETQYF. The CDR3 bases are TGTGCCAGCAGTGAAAGGGGAGGGCGGGGGCAAGAGACCCAGTACTTC.

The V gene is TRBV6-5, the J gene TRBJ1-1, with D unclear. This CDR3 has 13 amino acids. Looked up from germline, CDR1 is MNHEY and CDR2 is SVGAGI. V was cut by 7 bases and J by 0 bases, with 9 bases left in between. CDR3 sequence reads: CASKITVNTEAFF. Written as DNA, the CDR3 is TGTGCCAGCAAGATAACAGTGAACACTGAAGCTTTCTTT.

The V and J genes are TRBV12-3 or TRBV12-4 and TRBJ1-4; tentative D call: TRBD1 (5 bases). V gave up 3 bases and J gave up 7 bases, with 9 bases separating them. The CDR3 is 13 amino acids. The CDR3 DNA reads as TGTGCCAGCAGTTTCGCGGGGGTTGAAAAACTGTTTTTT. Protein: CASSFAGVEKLFF.

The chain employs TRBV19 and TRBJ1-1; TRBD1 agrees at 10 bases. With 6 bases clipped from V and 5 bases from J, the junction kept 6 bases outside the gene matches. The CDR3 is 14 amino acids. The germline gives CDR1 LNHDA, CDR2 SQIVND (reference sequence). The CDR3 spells CASRTGTGDTEAFF. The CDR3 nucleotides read TGTGCCAGTAGGACCGGGACAGGGGATACTGAAGCTTTCTTT.

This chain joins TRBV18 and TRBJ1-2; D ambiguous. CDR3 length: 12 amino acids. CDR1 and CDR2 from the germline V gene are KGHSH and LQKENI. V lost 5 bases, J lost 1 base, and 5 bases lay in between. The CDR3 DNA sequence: TGTGCCAGCTCAAACAGTAACTATGGCTACACCTTC. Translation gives CASSNSNYGYTF.

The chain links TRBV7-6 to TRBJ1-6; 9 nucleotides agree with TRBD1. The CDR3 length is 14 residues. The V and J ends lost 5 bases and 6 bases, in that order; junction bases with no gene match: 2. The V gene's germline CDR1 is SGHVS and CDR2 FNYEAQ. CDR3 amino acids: CASSRGQGNSPLHF. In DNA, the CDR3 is TGTGCCAGCAGCCGGGGACAGGGTAATTCACCCCTCCACTTT.

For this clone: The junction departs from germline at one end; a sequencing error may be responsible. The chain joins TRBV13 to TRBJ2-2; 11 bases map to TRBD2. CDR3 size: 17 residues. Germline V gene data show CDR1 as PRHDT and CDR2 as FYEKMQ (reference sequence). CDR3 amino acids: CASILKRLAGYTGELFF. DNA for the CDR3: TGTGCCAGCATCTTAAAACGACTAGCGGGGTACACCGGGGAGCTGTTTTTT.

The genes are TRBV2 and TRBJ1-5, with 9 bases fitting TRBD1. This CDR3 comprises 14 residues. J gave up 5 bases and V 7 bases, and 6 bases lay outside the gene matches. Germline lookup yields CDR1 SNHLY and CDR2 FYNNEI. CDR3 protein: CASTMDRGHQPQHF. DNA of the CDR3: TGTGCCAGCACTATGGACAGGGGTCATCAGCCCCAGCATTTT.

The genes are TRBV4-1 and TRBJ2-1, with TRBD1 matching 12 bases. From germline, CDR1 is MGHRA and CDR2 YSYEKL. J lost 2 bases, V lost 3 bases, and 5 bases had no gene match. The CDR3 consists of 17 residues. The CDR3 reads CASSQGTGGAPYNEQFF. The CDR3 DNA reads TGCGCCAGCAGCCAGGGGACAGGGGGCGCGCCCTACAATGAGCAGTTCTTC.

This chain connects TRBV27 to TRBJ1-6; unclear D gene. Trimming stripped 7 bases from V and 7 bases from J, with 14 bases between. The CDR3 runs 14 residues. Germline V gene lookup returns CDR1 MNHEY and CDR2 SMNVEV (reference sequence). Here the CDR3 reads CASTLGLANSPLHF. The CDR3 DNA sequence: TGTGCCAGCACCCTTGGCCTGGCCAATTCACCCCTCCACTTT.

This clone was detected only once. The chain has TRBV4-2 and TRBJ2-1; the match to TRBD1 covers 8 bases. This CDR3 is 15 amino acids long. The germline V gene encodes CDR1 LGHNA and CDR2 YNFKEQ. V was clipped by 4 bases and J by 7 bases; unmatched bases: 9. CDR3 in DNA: TGTGCCAGCAGCCCCCAGTCGACAGGGGCTAATGAGCAGTTCTTC. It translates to CASSPQSTGANEQFF.

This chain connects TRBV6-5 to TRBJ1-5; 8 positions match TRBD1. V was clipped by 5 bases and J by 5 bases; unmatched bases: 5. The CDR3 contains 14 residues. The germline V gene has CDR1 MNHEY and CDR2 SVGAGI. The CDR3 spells CASSKQGADQPQHF. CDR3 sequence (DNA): TGTGCCAGCAGTAAGCAGGGGGCCGATCAGCCCCAGCATTTT.

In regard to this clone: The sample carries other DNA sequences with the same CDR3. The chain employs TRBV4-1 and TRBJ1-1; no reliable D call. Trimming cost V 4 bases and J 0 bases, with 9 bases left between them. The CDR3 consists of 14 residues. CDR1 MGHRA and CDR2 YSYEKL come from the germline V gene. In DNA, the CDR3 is TGCGCCAGCAGCCTACGAGGGTTGAACACTGAAGCTTTCTTT. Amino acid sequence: CASSLRGLNTEAFF.

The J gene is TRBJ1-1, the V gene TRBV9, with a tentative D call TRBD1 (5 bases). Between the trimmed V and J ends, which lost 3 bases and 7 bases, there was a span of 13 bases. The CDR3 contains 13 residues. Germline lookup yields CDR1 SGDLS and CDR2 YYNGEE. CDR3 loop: CASSEQVQSEAFF. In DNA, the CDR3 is TGTGCCAGCAGCGAACAGGTTCAGAGTGAAGCTTTCTTT.

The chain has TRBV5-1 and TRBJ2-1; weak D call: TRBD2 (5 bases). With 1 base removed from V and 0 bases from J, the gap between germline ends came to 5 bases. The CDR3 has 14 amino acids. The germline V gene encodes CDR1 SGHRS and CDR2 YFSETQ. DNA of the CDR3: TGCGCCAGCAGCTTGACTAGCTCCTACAATGAGCAGTTCTTC. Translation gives CASSLTSSYNEQFF.

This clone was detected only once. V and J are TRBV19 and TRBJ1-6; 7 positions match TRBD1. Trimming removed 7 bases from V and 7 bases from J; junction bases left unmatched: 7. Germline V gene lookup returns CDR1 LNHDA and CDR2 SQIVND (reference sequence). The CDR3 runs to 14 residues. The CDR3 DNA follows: TGTGCCAGTACCTGGACAGGTTTCAATTCACCCCTCCACTTT. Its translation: CASTWTGFNSPLHF.

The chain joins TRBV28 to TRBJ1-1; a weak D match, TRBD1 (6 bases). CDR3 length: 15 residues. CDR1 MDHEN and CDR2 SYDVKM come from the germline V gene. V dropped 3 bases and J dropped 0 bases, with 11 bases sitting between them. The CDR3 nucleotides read TGTGCCAGCAGTTTCTTGCAGGGGATGAACACTGAAGCTTTCTTT. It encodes CASSFLQGMNTEAFF.